The clone carrying this TCR beta chain is a singleton in its sample. This specimen comes from a study of CD8+CD57+ T cells in acquired aplastic anemia. Study in general: 3.2 ug was the average amount of DNA from sorted CD4+ and CD8+ cells.

Flow cytometry had shown expanded CD8+CD57+ cells in the patients chosen for sequencing. TCR beta VDJ and CDR3 profiling used genomic DNA as template. TCRdb passed the reads through MiXCR, listing each CDR3 protein once. The sample carries about 190,000 distinct CDR3 sequences, less than 60% recorded once. The germline V gene has CDR1 MNHEY and CDR2 SVGAGI. J was trimmed by 5 bases and V by 3 bases; bases with no gene match: 3. This CDR3 is built from 13 residues. Sequenced material: sorted CD4+, CD8+, or CD8+CD57+ T cells (not recorded which) from PBMCs. This sequence joins TRBV6-5 and TRBJ2-7; 8 bases line up with TRBD1. This receptor was identified in a human donor with aplastic anemia. In DNA, the CDR3 is TGTGCCAGCAGTTATGGACAGGGCGACGAGCAGTACTTC. As protein: CASSYGQGDEQYF.